A selection of T cell receptor beta chains follows, all from one sample in a study of blood T cell repertoires in COVID-19. The protocol was immunoSEQ multiplex PCR, while the TCRdb copy is restricted to in-frame clones and leaves out a portion. The table shows around 110,000 clones, with about 80% occurring only once. The sample comprised peripheral blood. The receptors were gathered from a man in his 70s with active or convalescent COVID-19. Both conserved end residues are part of each CDR3. D genes are given only for firm matches. A clone size is listed for some rows: how often the clone was seen (once, few, many), or a class if it is expanded.

abundance	d_gene	v_gene	j_gene	CDR3aa	CDR3nt
once	TRBD2	TRBV9	TRBJ2-2	CASSGTSGTGELFF	TGTGCCAGCAGCGGGACTAGCGGGACCGGGGAGCTGTTTTTT
.	TRBD2	TRBV5-6	TRBJ2-3	CASSSGLAGGLTDTQYF	TGTGCCAGCAGCTCCGGACTAGCGGGAGGCCTCACAGATACGCAGTATTTT
few	TRBD1	TRBV7-2	TRBJ2-1	CASSLLTGPPYNEQFF	TGTGCCAGCAGCTTGCTGACAGGGCCCCCCTACAATGAGCAGTTCTTC
.	TRBD1	TRBV18	TRBJ2-7	CASAAGTGTYEQYF	TGTGCCAGCGCCGCCGGGACAGGAACCTACGAGCAGTACTTC
.	.	TRBV7-2	TRBJ2-4	CASSFSSLKNIQYF	TGTGCCAGCAGCTTTTCCTCACTTAAAAACATTCAGTACTTC
.	TRBD1	TRBV12-5	TRBJ1-2	CASGQGAYGYTF	TGTGCTAGTGGACAGGGGGCCTATGGCTACACCTTC
few	.	TRBV7-9	TRBJ2-2	CASSQVSAVNTGELFF	TGTGCCAGCAGCCAAGTTTCAGCGGTAAACACCGGGGAGCTGTTTTTT
.	.	TRBV2	TRBJ1-1	CASRPRDEAFF	TGTGCCAGCAGGCCGCGGGATGAAGCTTTCTTT
.	TRBD2	TRBV5-1	TRBJ2-1	CASSRATSGAINEQFF	TGCGCCAGCAGCCGAGCGACTAGCGGGGCGATCAATGAGCAGTTCTTC
.	TRBD1	TRBV12-5	TRBJ2-7	CASGGQGHEQYF	TGTGCTAGTGGCGGACAGGGCCACGAGCAGTACTTC
.	.	TRBV28	TRBJ2-3	CASSTLLRGTSTDTQYF	TGTGCCAGCAGTACGCTACTAAGGGGAACCAGCACAGATACGCAGTATTTT
few	TRBD2	TRBV4-2	TRBJ2-3	CASSQDPSGDSTDTQYF	TGTGCCAGCAGCCAAGATCCTAGCGGGGATAGCACAGATACGCAGTATTTT
.	TRBD2	TRBV27	TRBJ2-1	CASSRGTSRYNEQFF	TGTGCCAGCAGTAGGGGGACTAGCAGGTACAATGAGCAGTTCTTC
.	.	TRBV9	TRBJ2-1	CASSVTPGRNEQFF	TGTGCCAGCAGCGTTACACCGGGGAGGAATGAGCAGTTCTTC
.	TRBD1	TRBV6-5	TRBJ2-3	CASSYSAGGWDTQYF	TGTGCCAGCAGTTACTCGGCAGGGGGCTGGGATACGCAGTATTTT
.	.	TRBV7-2	TRBJ1-6	CASSPQGGKNSPLHF	TGTGCCAGCAGCCCGCAGGGTGGTAAGAATTCACCCCTCCACTTT
few	.	TRBV5-6	TRBJ1-3	CASSLVGRARGHSGNTIYF	TGTGCCAGCAGCTTGGTGGGGCGGGCCAGGGGCCACTCTGGAAACACCATATATTTT
.	TRBD2	TRBV6-2/TRBV6-3	TRBJ2-2	CASSYSILAGGTNTGELFF	TGTGCCAGCAGTTACTCGATACTAGCGGGAGGGACGAACACCGGGGAGCTGTTTTTT
.	TRBD2	TRBV5-5	TRBJ2-5	CASSLVFSGGLETQYF	TGTGCCAGCAGCTTGGTCTTCTCGGGGGGTTTGGAGACCCAGTACTTC
.	.	TRBV7-9	TRBJ2-5	CASSLGARGKETQYF	TGTGCCAGCAGCTTAGGGGCTCGAGGGAAGGAGACCCAGTACTTC
.	.	TRBV19	TRBJ1-2	CATKPGTTNYGYTF	TGTGCCACTAAACCGGGGACAACTAACTATGGCTACACCTTC
.	TRBD1	TRBV19	TRBJ1-4	CASDRGTNEKLFF	TGTGCCAGCGACAGGGGCACTAATGAAAAACTGTTTTTT
few	.	TRBV10-3	TRBJ1-1	CAISEYPRQNTEAFF	TGTGCCATCAGTGAGTATCCGCGTCAGAACACTGAAGCTTTCTTT
.	TRBD2	TRBV5-1	TRBJ2-1	CASSPSGSVGNEQFF	TGCGCCAGCAGCCCCAGCGGGAGTGTGGGCAATGAGCAGTTCTTC
.	.	TRBV12-3/TRBV12-4	TRBJ1-2	CASSSGHGYGYTF	TGTGCCAGCAGTTCGGGACACGGCTATGGCTACACCTTC
.	TRBD2	TRBV3-1/TRBV3-2	TRBJ2-3	CASSQTSGSTDTQYF	TGTGCCAGCAGCCAGACTAGCGGGAGCACAGATACGCAGTATTTT
.	.	TRBV7-9	TRBJ1-5	CATPWAGRSVNQPQHF	TGTGCCACCCCGTGGGCAGGGAGGTCGGTCAATCAGCCCCAGCATTTT
.	.	TRBV6-5	TRBJ1-1	CASSPRRENTEAFF	TGTGCCAGCAGTCCACGCAGGGAGAACACTGAAGCTTTCTTT
few	TRBD1	TRBV28	TRBJ1-5	CASSFVNRGVQPQHF	TGTGCCAGCAGTTTCGTGAACAGGGGGGTTCAGCCCCAGCATTTT
.	.	TRBV28	TRBJ1-5	CASSLPVWAIASNQPQHF	TGTGCCAGCAGTTTACCGGTTTGGGCAATCGCTAGCAATCAGCCCCAGCATTTT
.	TRBD1	TRBV4-3	TRBJ2-5	CASSQRGQGFQETQYF	TGCGCCAGCAGCCAGAGGGGACAGGGTTTTCAAGAGACCCAGTACTTC
.	TRBD1	TRBV5-4	TRBJ1-1	CASSPYRTGWNTEAFF	TGTGCCAGCAGCCCATATAGGACAGGGTGGAACACTGAAGCTTTCTTT
.	.	TRBV6-5	TRBJ2-7	CASSGGPYEQYF	TGTGCCAGCAGCGGGGGGCCTTACGAGCAGTACTTC
.	.	TRBV19	TRBJ2-2	CASRGQGNTGELFF	TGTGCCAGTAGGGGGCAGGGTAACACCGGGGAGCTGTTTTTT
.	.	TRBV7-2	TRBJ2-4	CASSFMGQGSENIQYF	TGTGCCAGCAGCTTCATGGGCCAGGGTTCGGAAAACATTCAGTACTTC
.	TRBD1	TRBV11-2	TRBJ1-4	CASSAGQGGVEKLFF	TGTGCCAGCAGCGCCGGACAGGGTGGAGTTGAAAAACTGTTTTTT
.	.	TRBV14	TRBJ1-3	CASSRDIHSGNTIYF	TGTGCCAGCAGCCGGGACATTCACTCTGGAAACACCATATATTTT
.	TRBD1	TRBV27	TRBJ2-1	CASSDRAAYNEQFF	TGTGCCAGCTCAGACAGGGCTGCCTACAATGAGCAGTTCTTC
.	TRBD1	TRBV18	TRBJ1-3	CASSPRGQGNFGNTIYF	TGTGCCAGCTCACCACGGGGACAGGGGAACTTTGGAAACACCATATATTTT
.	.	TRBV2	TRBJ1-5	CASSVEAGNQPQHF	TGTGCCAGCAGTGTCGAGGCGGGAAATCAGCCCCAGCATTTT
.	TRBD1	TRBV9	TRBJ2-1	CASSVGQGFPEQFF	TGTGCCAGCAGCGTTGGACAGGGTTTTCCTGAGCAGTTCTTC
once	TRBD1	TRBV9	TRBJ1-4	CASSVEGGTGRKLFF	TGTGCCAGCAGCGTAGAGGGGGGGACAGGGCGAAAACTGTTTTTT
.	.	TRBV29-1	TRBJ1-3	CSVEEGGWGTGNTIYF	TGCAGCGTGGAAGAAGGAGGCTGGGGAACTGGAAACACCATATATTTT
.	.	TRBV18	TRBJ1-2	CASSPNSQNGYTF	TGTGCCAGCTCACCGAACAGCCAGAATGGCTACACCTTC
.	.	TRBV7-9	TRBJ2-7	CAVSRASEQYF	TGTGCCGTCTCGAGGGCCTCCGAGCAGTACTTC
.	TRBD1	TRBV7-9	TRBJ1-6	CASSRGQGNSPLHF	TGTGCCAGCAGCCGGGGACAGGGAAATTCACCCCTCCACTTT
once	TRBD2	TRBV9	TRBJ2-1	CASGPGLAGGPFSPRNEQFF	TGTGCCAGCGGTCCCGGACTAGCGGGAGGGCCTTTTTCTCCTAGGAATGAGCAGTTCTTC